This is a list of T cell receptor beta chains from one sample in a study of siplizumab effects on memory and regulatory T cells. Sequencing was performed with immunoSEQ multiplex PCR; in TCRdb, only in-frame clones are kept and a portion is missing. The repertoire holds about 120,000 clones, around 94% seen once, with around 1.5% in the top ten. The sample was non-Treg CD4+ T cells sorted from blood. The receptors derive from a human donor in good health. Each CDR3 is given with its conserved first and last residue. Each record gives: D gene, clone size, V gene, J gene, CDR3 protein, CDR3 DNA. D genes are given only for firm matches. Expanded clones are given a class, and other clones once, few, many or no size at all.

-	-	TRBV6-5	TRBJ1-2	CASSYSNSVAYGYTF	TGTGCCAGCAGTTACTCGAACAGTGTGGCCTATGGCTACACCTTC
TRBD1	once	TRBV6-5	TRBJ2-3	CASNLAPDRADTQYF	TGTGCCAGCAATCTAGCACCCGACAGGGCAGATACGCAGTATTTT
-	-	TRBV15	TRBJ2-7	CATSRDGKRNHEQYF	TGTGCCACCAGCAGAGATGGTAAGCGGAATCACGAGCAGTACTTC
TRBD1	-	TRBV15	TRBJ2-5	CATSRPGTGAPTQYF	TGTGCCACCAGCAGGCCCGGGACAGGGGCCCCGACCCAGTACTTC
TRBD2	-	TRBV11-2	TRBJ2-1	CASSLMAGGINEQFF	TGTGCCAGCAGCTTAATGGCGGGGGGGATCAATGAGCAGTTCTTC
TRBD2	-	TRBV19	TRBJ2-7	CASSMAAGDPYEQYF	TGTGCCAGTAGTATGGCAGCGGGAGACCCCTACGAGCAGTACTTC
-	-	TRBV5-1	TRBJ1-2	CASSRLVANYGYTF	TGCGCCAGCAGCAGGTTGGTGGCTAACTATGGCTACACCTTC
-	-	TRBV2	TRBJ1-4	CASSEYRAGKLFF	TGTGCCAGCAGTGAATATCGCGCGGGAAAACTGTTTTTT
TRBD2	-	TRBV6-1	TRBJ2-7	CASMRTSGTYEQYF	TGTGCCAGCATGAGGACTAGCGGGACCTACGAGCAGTACTTC
-	once	TRBV18	TRBJ2-7	CASSPPYGSYEQYF	TGTGCCAGCTCACCACCTTACGGCTCCTACGAGCAGTACTTC
-	-	TRBV21-1	TRBJ1-5	CASSKRGEGNQPQHF	TGTGCCAGCAGCAAAAGAGGGGAAGGCAATCAGCCCCAGCATTTT
TRBD1	once	TRBV25-1	TRBJ2-7	CASSETGVSYEQYF	TGTGCCAGCAGTGAGACAGGGGTCTCCTACGAGCAGTACTTC
TRBD1	-	TRBV27	TRBJ1-1	CASSAGQGLAEAFF	TGTGCCAGCAGTGCCGGACAGGGGTTGGCTGAAGCTTTCTTT
TRBD1	-	TRBV2	TRBJ1-3	CASTTGTAGNTIYF	TGTGCCAGCACCACCGGGACAGCTGGAAACACCATATATTTT
TRBD1	-	TRBV4-2	TRBJ1-4	CASSQRQGTNEKLFF	TGTGCCAGCAGCCAAAGACAGGGCACTAATGAAAAACTGTTTTTT
-	-	TRBV21-1	TRBJ1-5	CASSKAVMVSRSYSNQPQHF	TGTGCCAGCAGCAAAGCAGTCATGGTCTCACGTTCTTATAGCAATCAGCCCCAGCATTTT
TRBD1	-	TRBV18	TRBJ1-4	CASSPRGTGDDEKLFF	TGTGCCAGCTCACCAAGGGGGACAGGGGACGATGAAAAACTGTTTTTT
-	-	TRBV27	TRBJ1-1	CASSFGGSVPGTEAFF	TGTGCCAGCAGTTTCGGCGGGTCAGTCCCGGGCACTGAAGCTTTCTTT
-	-	TRBV7-8	TRBJ2-5	CASSNGVQETQYF	TGTGCCAGCAGTAACGGCGTTCAAGAGACCCAGTACTTC
-	once	TRBV29-1	TRBJ1-2	CSVRSNYGYTF	TGCAGCGTCAGGAGTAACTATGGCTACACCTTC
TRBD1	-	TRBV9	TRBJ2-1	CASSAWTGPNEQFF	TGTGCCAGCAGCGCATGGACAGGGCCCAATGAGCAGTTCTTC
TRBD1	-	TRBV6-5	TRBJ2-7	CASSYSERTGSHEQYF	TGTGCCAGCAGTTACTCAGAAAGGACAGGGTCCCACGAGCAGTACTTC
-	-	TRBV18	TRBJ1-4	CASSPDREKLFF	TGTGCCAGCTCACCGGATCGAGAAAAACTGTTTTTT
-	-	TRBV15	TRBJ2-7	CATSREAFYEQYF	TGTGCCACCAGCAGAGAGGCTTTCTACGAGCAGTACTTC
-	-	TRBV21-1	TRBJ2-7	CASSNGGVGGYEQYF	TGTGCCAGCAGCAACGGTGGCGTGGGAGGCTACGAGCAGTACTTC
-	-	TRBV5-6	TRBJ2-2	CASSLGHDTGELFF	TGTGCCAGCAGCTTGGGACATGACACCGGGGAGCTGTTTTTT
-	once	TRBV6-5	TRBJ1-2	CASSYREGANYGYTF	TGTGCCAGCAGTTACCGGGAGGGAGCAAACTATGGCTACACCTTC
-	-	TRBV7-2	TRBJ2-5	CASSLVFKTQYF	TGTGCCAGCAGCTTAGTGTTTAAGACCCAGTACTTC
-	-	TRBV29-1	TRBJ2-7	CSVPDSRGYEQYF	TGCAGCGTGCCGGACAGCCGGGGATACGAGCAGTACTTC
TRBD1	-	TRBV7-2	TRBJ2-3	CASSRVGSGQGSDTQYF	TGTGCCAGCAGCAGAGTGGGTTCGGGACAGGGATCAGATACGCAGTATTTT
-	-	TRBV20-1	TRBJ1-2	CSARIPYGYTF	TGCAGTGCTAGGATCCCATATGGCTACACCTTC
-	-	TRBV6-1	TRBJ1-2	CASSEWGYTF	TGTGCCAGCAGTGAATGGGGCTACACCTTC
-	-	TRBV6-1	TRBJ1-2	CASSEHEQSRRGYTF	TGTGCCAGCAGTGAACATGAACAGTCGCGGAGGGGCTACACCTTC
-	-	TRBV2	TRBJ1-1	CASSIALNTEAFF	TGTGCCAGCAGTATAGCTTTGAACACTGAAGCTTTCTTT
TRBD2	-	TRBV9	TRBJ2-7	CASSPQQGTNYEQYF	TGTGCCAGCAGCCCTCAACAAGGGACTAACTACGAGCAGTACTTC